The next 3 T cell receptor beta chains were all read from a single sample in a study of T cell clonotyping in hematopoietic cell transplantation (dated by TCRdb to about 2021). This specimen's time point label, interpreted: 30 days after allo-HCT. Receptors were amplified or captured by the immunoSEQ multiplex PCR assay. TCRdb took over this immuneACCESS table, retaining in-frame rearrangements with V and J assigned. Such tables are incomplete; in checked studies, under half of the missing clones stem from an unresolved V gene, and the remainder is unexplained. The sample table holds 4,000 to 4,500 clones, of which 85% to 95% were seen once. The ten largest account for about 5.7% of the sample. This specimen was peripheral blood mononuclear cells, taken 30 days after allogeneic stem cell transplant. Every receptor here comes from an older male patient who had an allogeneic stem cell transplant from an unrelated donor, so T cells may come from the graft donor. Some clones in this sample may be carry-over from other donors' samples.

This clone has a single count. The V and J genes are TRBV5-1 and TRBJ1-2; 7 bases match TRBD1. CDR1 is SGHRS and CDR2 is YFSETQ in the germline V gene. V shed 5 bases, J shed 4 bases, and the junction held 11 bases outside the gene matches. This CDR3 is 15 amino acids long. The CDR3 bases are TGCGCCAGCAGTTCAGGGGGACCGACGGGCTATGGCTACACCTTC. It specifies CASSSGGPTGYGYTF. Looking up the rest from reference TRBV5-1 and TRBJ1-2 gives the full variable domain: KAGVTQTPRYLIKTRGQQVTLSCSPISGHRSVSWYQQTPGQGLQFLFEYFSETQRNKGNFPGRFSGRQFSNSRSEMNVSTLELGDSALYLCASSSGGPTGYGYTFGSGTRLTVV.

In its sample, this clone was seen a few times. The chain couples TRBV27 to TRBJ2-6; no clear D gene. This CDR3 has 13 residues. From germline, CDR1 is MNHEY and CDR2 SMNVEV (reference sequence). Trimming cost V 4 bases and J 4 bases, with 5 bases left between them. The CDR3 region is CASSSEGANVLTF. In nucleotides, the CDR3 is TGTGCCAGCAGTTCTGAAGGGGCCAACGTCCTGACTTTC.

With respect to this clone: One junction end does not reproduce the germline sequence, and a read error may be involved. The gene calls are TRBV5-5 and TRBJ1-1; D is unclear. The CDR3 is 15 amino acids. Germline-derived CDR1 and CDR2 are SGHKS and YYEKEE (reference sequence). The CDR3 protein is CASSSHTVMNTDAFF. The CDR3 bases are TGTGCCAGCAGCTCGCATACAGTCATGAACACTGATGCTTTCTTT.